This T cell receptor beta chain was obtained from a study of control samples from healthy donors and cancer patients. Clones were sequenced by immunoSEQ multiplex PCR, and TCRdb holds only the in-frame ones, with some missing. The table records 150,000 or so clones, roughly 94% of them present only once. The origin of this receptor is a man aged 40-49 years in good health. Sequencing used blood.

In nucleotides, the CDR3 is TGTGCCAGTAGTATAGCCAGAGCAACTAATGAAAAACTGTTTTTT. Amino acids: CASSIARATNEKLFF. The V call is TRBV19, the J call TRBJ1-4; D is ambiguous. CDR1 and CDR2 from the germline V gene are LNHDA and SQIVND (reference sequence). The ends were cut back, 1 base at V and 0 bases at J, with 6 bases in the middle. This CDR3 contains 15 residues.